The sample holds many counts of the clone carrying this TCR beta chain. V lost 3 bases and J lost 9, with 15 bases in between. Germline V gene sequence: CDR1 MGHDK, CDR2 SYGVNS. The CDR3 is 14 amino acids. The data belong to a study of molecular identifiers for immune sequencing clone quantification. The overall study: In replicates, RNA taken from 20,000 or 100,000 naive CD8 cells was divided five ways, and four portions underwent sequencing.

TCRdb redid the calling of the PCR reads with MiXCR, one entry per CDR3 protein. This sample yields hundreds of thousands of distinct CDR3 sequences, of which roughly 24% are seen a single time; around 0.74% belongs to the top ten. The chain recombines TRBV25-1 with TRBJ1-5; weak D call: TRBD1 (6 bases). The TCR originated in a human donor in good health. Some libraries in this study had Jurkat cell RNA spiked in. The sequencing sample was made of naive CD8+ T cells from blood, with Jurkat cell RNA spiked in. Subset denoted: FACS-sorted CD8+CD4-CCR7+CD45RA+ naive T cells. In DNA form, the CDR3 reads TGTGCCAGCAGTGAGGAGGGGGAGCCTGGGCCCCAGCATTTT. Translation gives CASSEEGEPGPQHF.